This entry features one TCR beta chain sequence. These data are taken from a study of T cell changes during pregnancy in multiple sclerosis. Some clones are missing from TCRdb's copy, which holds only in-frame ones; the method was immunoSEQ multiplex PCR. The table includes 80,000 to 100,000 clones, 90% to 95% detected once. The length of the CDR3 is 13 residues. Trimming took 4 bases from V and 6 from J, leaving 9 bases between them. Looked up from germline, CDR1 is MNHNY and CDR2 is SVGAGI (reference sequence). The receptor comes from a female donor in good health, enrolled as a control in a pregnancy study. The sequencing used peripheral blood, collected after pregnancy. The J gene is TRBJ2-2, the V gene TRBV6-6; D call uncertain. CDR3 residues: CASSSLSPGELFF. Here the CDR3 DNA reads TGTGCCAGCAGTTCCCTAAGCCCCGGGGAGCTGTTTTTT.